Many counts were recorded for the clone carrying this TCR beta chain. What it recognizes is unknown. The germline V gene has CDR1 SGHVS and CDR2 FQNEAQ. The CDR3 is made up of 15 amino acids. V was clipped by 1 base and J by 8 bases, with 12 bases between them. TCRdb fed the reads into MiXCR, producing one record per CDR3 protein. The sample holds some 400,000 distinct CDR3 sequences, roughly 18% seen once. The data stem from a study of T cell repertoires in cytomegalovirus infection. Overall study: Public TCR beta signatures indicated both CMV infection and matching HLA type.

Study findings and constraints: Using cumulative public TCR beta family frequency, the authors identified those who carried CMV together with the relevant HLA. HLA-C-restricted CMV-specific TCR beta clonotypes were dominant in the ex vivo response.

The sequence was obtained from a human donor in good health (CMV status not recorded). Some clones in this sample may be carry-over from other donors' samples. V usage is TRBV7-8 and J usage is TRBJ1-6; D is perhaps TRBD1 (5 bases). The sample taken for sequencing was PBMCs. CDR3 bases: TGTGCCAGCAGCTTAGTCATGGGGGTCGATTCACCCCTCCACTTT. Translation: CASSLVMGVDSPLHF.